This TCR beta chain was identified during a study of T cell responses to AZD1222 COVID-19 vaccine. Trimming took 5 bases from V and 10 from J, leaving 36 bases between them. Germline CDR1 is MDHEN and CDR2 is SYDVKM. The CDR3 has 21 amino acids. Study findings and constraints: Vaccine-associated CD4 TCRs spanned spike, dominant at 160-218 and 743-854. Two AZD1222 administrations were followed by greater Spike-specific TCR breadth and depth. Most donors were white British and more were female, and clonal diversity was possibly underestimated. After the peak T cell response, and only then, were repertoires sampled.

Sequencing was performed with immunoSEQ multiplex PCR; in TCRdb, only in-frame clones are kept and a portion is missing. The table has fewer than 110,000 clones, nearly 90% seen once. Worth noting for this clone: The antigen is undetermined.

Sequenced here: peripheral blood, sampled 28 days after the second AZD1222 dose. V and J are TRBV28 and TRBJ1-6; a weak D match, TRBD1 (5 bases). The TCR comes from an adult who received the AZD1222 COVID-19 vaccine. In DNA form, the CDR3 reads TGTGCCAGCAGTCCGACCTCCAGCCCACGCACACACGCAGGGCGGTGGTCACCCCTCCACTTT. Protein: CASSPTSSPRTHAGRWSPLHF.